This TCR beta chain was obtained from a study of cytomegalovirus exposure and HLA in healthy donors. The PCR used 60 Vbeta and 13 Jbeta primers. Method: immunoSEQ multiplex PCR; TCRdb's copy keeps in-frame clones and lacks some. The data show fewer than 110,000 clones, with about 74% seen just once and around 15% held by the top ten. In the case of this clone: At the DNA level, this CDR3 is encoded by other sequences in the same sample as well.

V lost 4 bases and J lost 1; bases outside the gene matches: 7. The CDR3 contains 16 residues. Germline CDR1 LGHNA, CDR2 YSLEER. This clonotype originated in a woman in her thirties or forties in good health and CMV-seropositive. Source material: PBMCs. V gene TRBV4-3 combines with J gene TRBJ2-1; 7 bases fit TRBD2. The CDR3 DNA reads TGCGCCAGCAGCCCGCGTGGGGGGGGGTCCTACAATGAGCAGTTCTTC. Its protein is CASSPRGGGSYNEQFF.